The clone carrying this T cell receptor (beta chain) was seen more than once but under ten times. Its antigen is not known. Germline CDR1 is LNHNV and CDR2 is YYDKDF (reference sequence). CDR3 length: 17 amino acids. The ends lost 0 bases at V and 4 bases at J; junction bases unmatched: 10. The sample is drawn from a study of T-cell memory formation after mild COVID-19. TCRdb recomputed calls from the 5' RACE reads with MiXCR, one row per CDR3 protein. The sample lists 450,000 to 650,000 distinct CDR3 sequences, approximately 19% occurring once. Study-wide points: Mostly located in CM and EM were contracting CD4+ clones, with contracting CD8+ clones located in EMRA. Some SARS-CoV-2-responding clones were already detected in memory before infection. The second-wave clones peaking on day 37 were not confirmed as SARS-CoV-2-specific.

The sequence was obtained from an adult woman who had mild COVID-19 (a few samples of this study predate the infection). Cell type and time point are not known. The chain combines TRBV15 with TRBJ2-3; 7 nucleotides line up with TRBD2. Specimen: PBMCs or a T cell subset sorted from them (not recorded which). The CDR3 protein is CATSRDPPAGVADTQYF. CDR3 sequence (DNA): TGTGCCACCAGCAGAGATCCTCCTGCGGGAGTAGCAGATACGCAGTATTTT.